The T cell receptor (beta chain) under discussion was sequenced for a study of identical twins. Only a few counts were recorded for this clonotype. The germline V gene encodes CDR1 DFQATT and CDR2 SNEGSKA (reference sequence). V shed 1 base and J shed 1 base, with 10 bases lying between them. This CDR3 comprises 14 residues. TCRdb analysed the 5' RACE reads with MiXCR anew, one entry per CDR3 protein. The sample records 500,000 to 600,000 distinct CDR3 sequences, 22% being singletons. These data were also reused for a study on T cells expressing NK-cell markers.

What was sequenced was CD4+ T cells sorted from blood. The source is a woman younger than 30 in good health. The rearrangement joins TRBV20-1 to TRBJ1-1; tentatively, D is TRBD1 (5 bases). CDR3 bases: TGCAGTGCTAGAGTGGCAGGGCCGAACACTGAAGCTTTCTTT. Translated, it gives CSARVAGPNTEAFF.